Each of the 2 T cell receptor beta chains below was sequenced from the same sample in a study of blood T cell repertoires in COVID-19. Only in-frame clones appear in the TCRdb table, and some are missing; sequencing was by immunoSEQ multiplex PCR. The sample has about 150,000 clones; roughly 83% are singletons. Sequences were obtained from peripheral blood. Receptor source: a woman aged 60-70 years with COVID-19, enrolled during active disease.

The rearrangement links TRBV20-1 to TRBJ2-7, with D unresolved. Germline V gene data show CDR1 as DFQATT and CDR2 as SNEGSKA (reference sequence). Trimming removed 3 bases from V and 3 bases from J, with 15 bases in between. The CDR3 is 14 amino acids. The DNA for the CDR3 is TGCAGTGCTAGTATTCCGATAGAAAGCTACGAGCAGTACTTC. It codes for CSASIPIESYEQYF.

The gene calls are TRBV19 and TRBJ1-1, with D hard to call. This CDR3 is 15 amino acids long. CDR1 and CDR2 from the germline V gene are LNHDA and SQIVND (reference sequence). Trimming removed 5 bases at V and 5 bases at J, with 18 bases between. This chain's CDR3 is CASSLLQWGGTEAFF. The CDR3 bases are TGTGCCAGTAGTCTCCTACAGTGGGGAGGAACTGAAGCTTTCTTT.